The clone carrying this TCR beta chain was seen repeatedly, ten times or more. Its specificity is not known. Indicated time point: newly diagnosed GD, antithyroid drugs for less than 3 months. RNA extracted from PBMCs served as the sequencing template. This sample is drawn from a study of regulatory T cells in long-lasting Graves disease. Study-wide findings and caveats: Persistent disease favored TRBV28, TRBJ1-2 and TRBJ2-5.

The CDR3 is made up of 11 amino acids. The germline V gene has CDR1 SNHLY and CDR2 FYNNEI. Trimming cost V 4 bases and J 8 bases; bases outside gene matches: 0. TCR beta libraries were built with iRepertoire HTBI primers and Arm-PCR of CDR3 regions. TCRdb re-called the multiplex PCR reads through MiXCR, storing one row per CDR3 protein. Of roughly 320,000 distinct CDR3 sequences listed, 16% are singletons. This sample was also put to use in a study of T cells in Graves' hyperthyroidism and ophthalmopathy. That source adds: Before onset, by a median of approximately 5.9 months, the model predicted ophthalmopathy.

The source is a man aged 35 to 55 with Graves disease. V and J are TRBV2 and TRBJ2-3, with 7 nucleotides matching TRBD1. The sample here was peripheral blood mononuclear cells (PBMCs), taken at new diagnosis, from a patient treated with antithyroid drugs. This chain's CDR3 is CASSAGGTQYF. The CDR3 DNA is TGTGCCAGCAGTGCAGGGGGTACGCAGTATTTT.